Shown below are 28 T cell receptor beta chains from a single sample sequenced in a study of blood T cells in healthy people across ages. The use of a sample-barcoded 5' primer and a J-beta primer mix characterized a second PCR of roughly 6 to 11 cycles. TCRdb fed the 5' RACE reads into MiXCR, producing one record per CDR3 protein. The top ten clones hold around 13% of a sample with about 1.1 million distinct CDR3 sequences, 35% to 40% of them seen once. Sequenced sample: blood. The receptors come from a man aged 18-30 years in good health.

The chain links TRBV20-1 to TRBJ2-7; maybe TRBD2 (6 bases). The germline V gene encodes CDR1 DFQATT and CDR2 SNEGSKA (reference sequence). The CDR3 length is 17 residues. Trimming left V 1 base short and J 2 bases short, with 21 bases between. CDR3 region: CSARASDGTLFAYEQYF. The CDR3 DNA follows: TGCAGTGCTAGAGCTTCGGACGGGACTCTTTTTGCCTACGAGCAGTACTTC.

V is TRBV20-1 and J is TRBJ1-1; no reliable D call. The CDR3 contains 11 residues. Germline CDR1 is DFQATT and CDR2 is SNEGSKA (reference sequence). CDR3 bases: TGCAGGGCAGTTAGGAACACTGAAGCTTTCTTT. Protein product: CRAVRNTEAFF.

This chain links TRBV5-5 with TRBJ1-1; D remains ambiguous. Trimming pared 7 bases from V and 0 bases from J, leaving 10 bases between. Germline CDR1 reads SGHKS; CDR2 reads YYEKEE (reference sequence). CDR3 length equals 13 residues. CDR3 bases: TGTGCCAGCGTACCAGCTGTGAACACTGAAGCTTTCTTT. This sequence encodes CASVPAVNTEAFF.

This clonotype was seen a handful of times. Here the CDR3 DNA reads TGTGCCAGCAGTTTAGAAGGGGGCTACCCTCTTGTAGATACGCAGTATTTT. It specifies CASSLEGGYPLVDTQYF. V gene TRBV12-3 or TRBV12-4 combines with J gene TRBJ2-3, with 7 bases aligning to TRBD1. Trimming removed 1 base from V and 5 bases from J; junction bases left unmatched: 12. This CDR3 has 17 amino acids.

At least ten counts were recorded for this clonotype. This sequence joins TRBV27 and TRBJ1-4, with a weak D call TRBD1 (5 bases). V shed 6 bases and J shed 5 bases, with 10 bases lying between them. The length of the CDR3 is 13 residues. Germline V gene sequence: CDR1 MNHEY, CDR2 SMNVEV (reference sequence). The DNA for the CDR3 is TGTGCCAGCAGCCCGGGGCAGAATGAAAAACTGTTTTTT. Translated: CASSPGQNEKLFF.

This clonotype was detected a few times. CDR3 bases: TGCGCCAGCAGCCGCTGGGGGAGGGAGAGCTCCTACAATGAGCAGTTCTTC. Encoded protein: CASSRWGRESSYNEQFF. The rearrangement uses TRBV5-1 and TRBJ2-1; TRBD2 matches 7 bases. J lost 0 bases, V lost 4 bases, and 10 bases had no gene match. Germline values: CDR1 SGHRS, CDR2 YFSETQ. The CDR3 has 17 amino acids.

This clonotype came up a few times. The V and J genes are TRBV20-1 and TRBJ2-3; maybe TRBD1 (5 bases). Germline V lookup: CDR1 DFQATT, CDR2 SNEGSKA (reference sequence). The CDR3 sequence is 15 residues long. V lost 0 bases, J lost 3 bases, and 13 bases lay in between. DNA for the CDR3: TGCAGTGCTAGAGAATCCAGGGCCCCTACAGATACGCAGTATTTT. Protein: CSARESRAPTDTQYF.

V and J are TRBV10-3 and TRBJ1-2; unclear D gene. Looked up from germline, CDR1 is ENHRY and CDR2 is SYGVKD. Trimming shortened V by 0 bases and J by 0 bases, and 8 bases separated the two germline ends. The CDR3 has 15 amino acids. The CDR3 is CAISESLIANYGYTF. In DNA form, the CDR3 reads TGTGCCATCAGTGAGTCACTGATAGCTAACTATGGCTACACCTTC.

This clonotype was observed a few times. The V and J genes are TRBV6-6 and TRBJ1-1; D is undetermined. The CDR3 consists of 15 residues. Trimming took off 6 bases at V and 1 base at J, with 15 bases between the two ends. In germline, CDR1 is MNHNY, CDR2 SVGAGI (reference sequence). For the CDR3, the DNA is TGTGCCAGCAGCCCCCACATCGCGGGGAACACTGAAGCTTTCTTT. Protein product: CASSPHIAGNTEAFF.

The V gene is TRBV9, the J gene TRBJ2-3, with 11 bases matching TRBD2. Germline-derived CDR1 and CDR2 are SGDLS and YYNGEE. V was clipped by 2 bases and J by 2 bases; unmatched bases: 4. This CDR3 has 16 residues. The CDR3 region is CASSVSGGAATDTQYF. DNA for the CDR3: TGTGCCAGCAGCGTTAGCGGGGGGGCAGCCACAGATACGCAGTATTTT.

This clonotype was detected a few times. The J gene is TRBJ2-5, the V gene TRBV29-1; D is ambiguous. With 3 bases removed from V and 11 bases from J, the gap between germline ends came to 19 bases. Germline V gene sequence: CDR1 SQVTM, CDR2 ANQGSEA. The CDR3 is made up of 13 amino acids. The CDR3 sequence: CSVDNRVYNEQYF. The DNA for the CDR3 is TGCAGCGTTGACAATAGAGTTTACAATGAGCAGTACTTC. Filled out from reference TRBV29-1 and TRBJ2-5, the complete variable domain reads SAVISQKPSRDICQRGTSLTIQCQVDSQVTMMFWYRQQPGQSLTLIATANQGSEATYESGFVIDKFPISRPNLTFSTLTVSNMSPEDSSIYLCSVDNRVYNEQYFGPGTRLLVL.

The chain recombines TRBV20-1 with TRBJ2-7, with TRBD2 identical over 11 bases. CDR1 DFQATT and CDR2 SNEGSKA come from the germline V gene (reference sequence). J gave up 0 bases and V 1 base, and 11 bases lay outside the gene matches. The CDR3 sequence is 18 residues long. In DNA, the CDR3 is TGCAGTGCTAGAGCGCCGGGACTAGCGGACGCCAACTCCTACGAGCAGTACTTC. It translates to CSARAPGLADANSYEQYF.

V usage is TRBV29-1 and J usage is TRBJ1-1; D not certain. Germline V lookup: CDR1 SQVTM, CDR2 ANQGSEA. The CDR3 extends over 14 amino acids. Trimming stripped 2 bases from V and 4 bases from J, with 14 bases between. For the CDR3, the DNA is TGCAGCGTTGAACTCTGGGCGGTAGGCACTGAAGCTTTCTTT. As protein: CSVELWAVGTEAFF.

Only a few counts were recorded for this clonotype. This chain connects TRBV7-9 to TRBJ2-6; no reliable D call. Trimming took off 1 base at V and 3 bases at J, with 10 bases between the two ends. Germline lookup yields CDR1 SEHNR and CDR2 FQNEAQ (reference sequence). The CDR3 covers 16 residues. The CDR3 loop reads CASSLDVNYGANVLTF. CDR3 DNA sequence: TGTGCCAGCAGCTTAGACGTCAATTATGGGGCCAACGTCCTGACTTTC.

DNA for the CDR3: TGCAGCGTTGTGCGACAGATGAACACTGAAGCTTTCTTT. Translated, it gives CSVVRQMNTEAFF. The chain combines TRBV29-1 with TRBJ1-1; weak D call: TRBD1 (5 bases). The CDR3 has 13 residues. Germline lookup yields CDR1 SQVTM and CDR2 ANQGSEA. V was clipped by 4 bases and J by 0 bases, with 9 bases between them.

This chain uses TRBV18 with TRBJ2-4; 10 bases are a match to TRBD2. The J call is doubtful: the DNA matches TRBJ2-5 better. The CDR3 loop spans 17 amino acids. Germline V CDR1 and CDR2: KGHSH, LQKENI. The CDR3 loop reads CASSSYSSGSFQETQYF. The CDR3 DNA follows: TGTGCCAGCTCCAGCTACTCTAGCGGGAGCTTCCAAGAGACCCAGTACTTC.

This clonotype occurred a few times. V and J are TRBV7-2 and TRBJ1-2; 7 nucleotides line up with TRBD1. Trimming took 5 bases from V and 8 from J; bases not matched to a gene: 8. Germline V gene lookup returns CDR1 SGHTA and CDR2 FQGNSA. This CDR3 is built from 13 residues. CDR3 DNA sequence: TGTGCCAGCAGCCCTACCGCAGGGGGGGGCTACACCTTC. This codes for CASSPTAGGGYTF.

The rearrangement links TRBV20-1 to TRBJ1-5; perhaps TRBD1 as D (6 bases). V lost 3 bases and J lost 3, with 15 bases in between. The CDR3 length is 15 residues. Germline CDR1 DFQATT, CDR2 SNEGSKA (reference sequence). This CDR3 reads CSARGDNTYNQPQHF. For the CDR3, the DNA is TGCAGTGCTAGGGGGGACAACACTTACAATCAGCCCCAGCATTTT.

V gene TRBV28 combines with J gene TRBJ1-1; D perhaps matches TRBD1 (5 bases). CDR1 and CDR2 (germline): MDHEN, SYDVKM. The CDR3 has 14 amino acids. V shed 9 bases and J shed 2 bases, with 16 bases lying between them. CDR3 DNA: TGTGCCAGTGTCCCGGGACCCCACAACACTGAAGCTTTCTTT. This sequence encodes CASVPGPHNTEAFF.

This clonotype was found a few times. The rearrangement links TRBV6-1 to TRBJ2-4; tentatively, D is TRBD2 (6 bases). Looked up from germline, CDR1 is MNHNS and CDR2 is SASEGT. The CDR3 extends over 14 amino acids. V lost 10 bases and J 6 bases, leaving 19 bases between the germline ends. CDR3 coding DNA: TGTGCCACCACCCGTGCCGCTAGCGTAAACATTCAGTACTTC. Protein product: CATTRAASVNIQYF.

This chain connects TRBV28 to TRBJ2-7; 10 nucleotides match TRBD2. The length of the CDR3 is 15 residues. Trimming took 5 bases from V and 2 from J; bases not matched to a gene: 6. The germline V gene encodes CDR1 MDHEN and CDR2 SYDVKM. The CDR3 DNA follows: TGTGCCAGCAGTCAACTAGCGGGGACCCCCTACGAGCAGTACTTC. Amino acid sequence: CASSQLAGTPYEQYF.

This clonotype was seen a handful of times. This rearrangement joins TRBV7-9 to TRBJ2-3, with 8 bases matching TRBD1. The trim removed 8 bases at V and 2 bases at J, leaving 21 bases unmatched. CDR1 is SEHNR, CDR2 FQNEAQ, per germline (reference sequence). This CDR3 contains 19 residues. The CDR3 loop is CASSWGIRTGSLPTDTQYF. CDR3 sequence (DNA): TGTGCCAGCTCGTGGGGGATTAGGACAGGGTCACTTCCCACAGATACGCAGTATTTT.

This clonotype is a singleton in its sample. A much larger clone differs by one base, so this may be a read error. CDR3 in DNA: TGTGCCAGCAGCGCCACCTGGGGGGATACGCAGTATTTT. Protein sequence: CASSATWGDTQYF. V and J are TRBV7-2 and TRBJ2-3, with D possibly being TRBD1 or TRBD2 (5 bases each). V shed 5 bases and J shed 6 bases, with 12 bases lying between them. Germline V gene sequence: CDR1 SGHTA, CDR2 FQGNSA. The CDR3 contains 13 residues.

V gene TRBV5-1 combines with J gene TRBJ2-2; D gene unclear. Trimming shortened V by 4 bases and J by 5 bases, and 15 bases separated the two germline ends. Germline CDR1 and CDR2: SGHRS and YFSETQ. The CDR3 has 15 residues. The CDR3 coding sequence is TGCGCCAGCAGCACGCAACCGGGCGGAACCGGGGAGCTGTTTTTT. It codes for CASSTQPGGTGELFF.

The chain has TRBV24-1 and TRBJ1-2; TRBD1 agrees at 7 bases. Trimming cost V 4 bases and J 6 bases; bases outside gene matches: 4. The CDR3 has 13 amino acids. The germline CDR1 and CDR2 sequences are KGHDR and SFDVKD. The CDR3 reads CATSEDGQDGYTF. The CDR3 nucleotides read TGTGCCACCAGTGAGGACGGACAGGATGGCTACACCTTC.

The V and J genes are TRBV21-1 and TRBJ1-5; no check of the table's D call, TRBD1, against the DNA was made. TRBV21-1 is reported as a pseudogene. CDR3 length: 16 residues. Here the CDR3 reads CASSSRTGPPVQPQHF. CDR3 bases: TGTGCCAGCAGCAGCCGCACGGGACCACCAGTTCAACCCCAGCATTTT.

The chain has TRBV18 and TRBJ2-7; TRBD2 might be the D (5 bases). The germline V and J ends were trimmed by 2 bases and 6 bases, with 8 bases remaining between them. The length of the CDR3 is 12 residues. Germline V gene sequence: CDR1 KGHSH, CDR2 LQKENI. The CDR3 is CASSPRRGEQYF. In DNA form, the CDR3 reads TGTGCCAGCTCACCAAGACGGGGCGAGCAGTACTTC. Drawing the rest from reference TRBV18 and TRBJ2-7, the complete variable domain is NAGVMQNPRHLVRRRGQEARLRCSPMKGHSHVYWYRQLPEEGLKFMVYLQKENIIDESGMPKERFSAEFPKEGPSILRIQQVVRGDSAAYFCASSPRRGEQYFGPGTRLTVT.

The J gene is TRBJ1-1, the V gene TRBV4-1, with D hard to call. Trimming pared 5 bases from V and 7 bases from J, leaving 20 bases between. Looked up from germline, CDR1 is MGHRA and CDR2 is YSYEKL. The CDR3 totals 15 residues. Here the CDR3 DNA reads TGCGCCAGCAGCTCAAATGCCGGTTTTCGTGTTGAAGCTTTCTTT. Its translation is CASSSNAGFRVEAFF.